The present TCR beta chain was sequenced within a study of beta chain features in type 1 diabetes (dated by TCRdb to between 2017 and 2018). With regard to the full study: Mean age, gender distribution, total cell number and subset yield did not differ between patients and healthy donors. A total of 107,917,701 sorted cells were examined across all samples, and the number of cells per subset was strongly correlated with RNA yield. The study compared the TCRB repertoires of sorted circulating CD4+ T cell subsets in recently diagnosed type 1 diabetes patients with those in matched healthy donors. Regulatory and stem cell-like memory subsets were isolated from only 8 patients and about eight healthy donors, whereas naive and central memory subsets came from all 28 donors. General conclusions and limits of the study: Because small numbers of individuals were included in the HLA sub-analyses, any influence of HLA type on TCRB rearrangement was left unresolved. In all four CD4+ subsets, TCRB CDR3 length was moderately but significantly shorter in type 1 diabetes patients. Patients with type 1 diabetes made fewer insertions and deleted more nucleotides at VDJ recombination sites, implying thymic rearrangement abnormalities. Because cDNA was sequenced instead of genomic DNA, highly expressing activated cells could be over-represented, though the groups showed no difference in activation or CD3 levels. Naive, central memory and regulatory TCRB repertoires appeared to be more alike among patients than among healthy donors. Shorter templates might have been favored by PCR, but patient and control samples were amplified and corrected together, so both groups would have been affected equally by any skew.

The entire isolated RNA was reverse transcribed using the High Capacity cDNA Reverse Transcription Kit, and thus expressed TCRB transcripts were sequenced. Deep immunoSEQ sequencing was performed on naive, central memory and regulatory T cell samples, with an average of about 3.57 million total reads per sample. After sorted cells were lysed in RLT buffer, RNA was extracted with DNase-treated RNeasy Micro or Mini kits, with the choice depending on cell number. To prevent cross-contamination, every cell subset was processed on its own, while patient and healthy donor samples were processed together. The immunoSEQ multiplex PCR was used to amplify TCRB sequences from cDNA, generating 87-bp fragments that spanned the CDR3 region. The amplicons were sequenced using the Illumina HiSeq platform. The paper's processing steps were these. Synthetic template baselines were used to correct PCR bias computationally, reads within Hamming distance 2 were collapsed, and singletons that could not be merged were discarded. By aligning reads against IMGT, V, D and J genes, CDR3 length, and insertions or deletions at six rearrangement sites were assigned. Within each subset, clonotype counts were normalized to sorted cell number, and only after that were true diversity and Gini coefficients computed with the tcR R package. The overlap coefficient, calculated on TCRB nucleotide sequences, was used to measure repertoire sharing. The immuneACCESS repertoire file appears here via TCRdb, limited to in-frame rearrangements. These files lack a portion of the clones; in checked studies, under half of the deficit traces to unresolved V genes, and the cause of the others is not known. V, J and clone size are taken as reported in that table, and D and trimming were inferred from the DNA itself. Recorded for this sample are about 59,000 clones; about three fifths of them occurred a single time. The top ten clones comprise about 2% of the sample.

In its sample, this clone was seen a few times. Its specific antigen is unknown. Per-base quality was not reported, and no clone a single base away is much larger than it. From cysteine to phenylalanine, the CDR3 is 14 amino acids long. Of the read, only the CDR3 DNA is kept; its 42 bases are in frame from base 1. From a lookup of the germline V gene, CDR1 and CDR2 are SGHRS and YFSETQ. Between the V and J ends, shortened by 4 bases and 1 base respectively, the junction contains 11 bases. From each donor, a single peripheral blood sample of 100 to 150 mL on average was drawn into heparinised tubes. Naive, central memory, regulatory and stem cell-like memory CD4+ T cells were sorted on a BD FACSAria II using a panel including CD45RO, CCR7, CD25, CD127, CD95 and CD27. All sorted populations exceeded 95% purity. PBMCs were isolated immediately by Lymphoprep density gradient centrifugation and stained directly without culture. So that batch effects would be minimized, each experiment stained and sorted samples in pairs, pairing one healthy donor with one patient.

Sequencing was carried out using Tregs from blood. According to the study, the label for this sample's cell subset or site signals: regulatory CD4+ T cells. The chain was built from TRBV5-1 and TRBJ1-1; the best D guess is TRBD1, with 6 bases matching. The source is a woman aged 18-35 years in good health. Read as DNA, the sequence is TGCGCCAGCAGCGCGGACAGTCGGAACACTGAAGCTTTCTTT. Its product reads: CASSADSRNTEAFF.